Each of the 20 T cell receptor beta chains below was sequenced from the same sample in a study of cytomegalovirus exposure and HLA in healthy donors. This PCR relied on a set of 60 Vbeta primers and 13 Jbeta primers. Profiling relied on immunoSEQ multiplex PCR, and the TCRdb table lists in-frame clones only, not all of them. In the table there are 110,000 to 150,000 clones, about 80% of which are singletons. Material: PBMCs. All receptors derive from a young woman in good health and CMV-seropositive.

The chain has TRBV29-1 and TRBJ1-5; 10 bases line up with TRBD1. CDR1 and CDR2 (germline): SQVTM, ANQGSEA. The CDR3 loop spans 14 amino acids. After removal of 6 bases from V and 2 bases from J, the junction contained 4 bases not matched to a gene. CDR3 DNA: TGCAGCGTACGGGACAGGGGAGGCAATCAGCCCCAGCATTTT. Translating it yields CSVRDRGGNQPQHF.

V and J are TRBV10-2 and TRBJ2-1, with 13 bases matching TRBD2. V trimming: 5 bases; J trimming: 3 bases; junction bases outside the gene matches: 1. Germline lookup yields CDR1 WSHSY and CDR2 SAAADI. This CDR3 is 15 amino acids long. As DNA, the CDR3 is TGCGCCAGCAGTTGGACTAGCGGGGGCTACAATGAGCAGTTCTTC. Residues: CASSWTSGGYNEQFF.

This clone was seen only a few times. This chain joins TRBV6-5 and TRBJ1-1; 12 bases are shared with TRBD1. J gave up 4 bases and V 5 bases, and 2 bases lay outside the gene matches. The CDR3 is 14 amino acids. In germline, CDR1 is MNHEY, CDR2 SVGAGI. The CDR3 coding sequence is TGTGCCAGCAGTGGGACAGGGGGCTTCACTGAAGCTTTCTTT. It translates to CASSGTGGFTEAFF.

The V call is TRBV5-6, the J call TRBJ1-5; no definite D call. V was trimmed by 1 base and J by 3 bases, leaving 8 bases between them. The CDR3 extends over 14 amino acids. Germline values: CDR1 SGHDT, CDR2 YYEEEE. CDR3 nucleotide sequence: TGTGCCAGCAGCTTGTGGCACAACAATCAGCCCCAGCATTTT. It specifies CASSLWHNNQPQHF.

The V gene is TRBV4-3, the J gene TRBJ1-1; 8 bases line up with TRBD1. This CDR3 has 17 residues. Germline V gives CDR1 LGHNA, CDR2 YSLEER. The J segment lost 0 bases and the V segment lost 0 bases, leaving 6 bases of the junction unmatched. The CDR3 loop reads CASSQDLGTGMNTEAFF. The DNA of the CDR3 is TGCGCCAGCAGCCAAGATCTGGGGACAGGAATGAACACTGAAGCTTTCTTT.

The CDR3 DNA sequence: TGTGCCACCCAGCCCCGGGACAGGGGGCTGAGTAGTGAAAAACTGTTTTTT. This sequence encodes CATQPRDRGLSSEKLFF. V gene TRBV19 combines with J gene TRBJ1-4; TRBD1 matches at 12 bases. Trimming removed 10 bases from V and 7 bases from J; junction bases left unmatched: 16. The CDR3 sequence is 17 residues long. Germline CDR1 and CDR2: LNHDA and SQIVND (reference sequence).

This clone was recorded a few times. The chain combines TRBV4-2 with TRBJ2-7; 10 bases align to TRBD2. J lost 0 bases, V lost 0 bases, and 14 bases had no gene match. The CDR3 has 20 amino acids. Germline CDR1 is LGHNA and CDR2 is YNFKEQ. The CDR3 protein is CASSQDNTGSGGTLSYEQYF. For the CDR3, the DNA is TGTGCCAGCAGCCAAGATAATACGGGTAGCGGGGGGACCCTCTCCTACGAGCAGTACTTC.

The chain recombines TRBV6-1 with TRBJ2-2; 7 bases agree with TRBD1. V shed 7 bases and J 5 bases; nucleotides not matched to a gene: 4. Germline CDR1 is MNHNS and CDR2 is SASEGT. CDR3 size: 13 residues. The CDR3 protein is CASKQGLTGELFF. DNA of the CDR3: TGTGCCAGCAAACAGGGGTTGACCGGGGAGCTGTTTTTT.

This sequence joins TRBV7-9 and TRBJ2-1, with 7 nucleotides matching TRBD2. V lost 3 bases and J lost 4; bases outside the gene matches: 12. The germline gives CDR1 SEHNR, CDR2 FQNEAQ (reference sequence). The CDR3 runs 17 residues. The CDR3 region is CASSFPRRLAVYNEQFF. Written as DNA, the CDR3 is TGTGCCAGCAGCTTCCCCCGGAGGCTAGCGGTATACAATGAGCAGTTCTTC.

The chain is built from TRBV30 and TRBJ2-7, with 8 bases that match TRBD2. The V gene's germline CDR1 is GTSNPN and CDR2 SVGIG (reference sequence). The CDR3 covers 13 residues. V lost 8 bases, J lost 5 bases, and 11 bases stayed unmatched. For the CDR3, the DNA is TGTGCCGGCGCGGGGGGCAATCATAACGAGCAGTACTTC. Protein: CAGAGGNHNEQYF. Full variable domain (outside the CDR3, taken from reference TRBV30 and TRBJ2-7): SQTIHQWPATLVQPVGSPLSLECTVEGTSNPNLYWYRQAAGRGLQLLFYSVGIGQISSEVPQNLSASRPQDRQFILSSKKLLLSDSGFYLCAGAGGNHNEQYFGPGTRLTVT.

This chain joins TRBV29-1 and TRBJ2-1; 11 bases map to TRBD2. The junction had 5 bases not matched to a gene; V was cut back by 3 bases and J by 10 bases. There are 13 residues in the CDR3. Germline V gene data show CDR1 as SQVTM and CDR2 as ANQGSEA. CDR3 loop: CSVDTSGGGEQFF. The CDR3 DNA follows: TGCAGCGTTGATACTAGCGGGGGAGGAGAGCAGTTCTTC.

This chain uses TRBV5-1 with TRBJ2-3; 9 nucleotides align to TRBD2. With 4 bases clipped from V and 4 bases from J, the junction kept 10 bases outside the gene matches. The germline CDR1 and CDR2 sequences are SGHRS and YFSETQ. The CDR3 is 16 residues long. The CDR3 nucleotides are TGCGCCAGCAGCACCAGACCGGGACTAGCTGCAGATACGCAGTATTTT. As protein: CASSTRPGLAADTQYF. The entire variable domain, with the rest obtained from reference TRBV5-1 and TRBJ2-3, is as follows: KAGVTQTPRYLIKTRGQQVTLSCSPISGHRSVSWYQQTPGQGLQFLFEYFSETQRNKGNFPGRFSGRQFSNSRSEMNVSTLELGDSALYLCASSTRPGLAADTQYFGPGTRLTVL.

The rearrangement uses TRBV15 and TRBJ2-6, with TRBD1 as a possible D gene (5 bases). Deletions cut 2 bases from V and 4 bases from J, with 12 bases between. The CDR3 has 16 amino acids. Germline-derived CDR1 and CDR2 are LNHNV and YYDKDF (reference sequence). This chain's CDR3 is CATSRSRALGANVLTF. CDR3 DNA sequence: TGTGCCACCAGCAGATCCAGGGCCCTCGGGGCCAACGTCCTGACTTTC. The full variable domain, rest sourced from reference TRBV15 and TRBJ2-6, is DAMVIQNPRYQVTQFGKPVTLSCSQTLNHNVMYWYQQKSSQAPKLLFHYYDKDFNNEADTPDNFQSRRPNTSFCFLDIRSPGLGDTAMYLCATSRSRALGANVLTFGAGSRLTVL.

CDR3 loop: CASGLVGGEQFF. In nucleotides, the CDR3 is TGTGCTAGTGGTTTGGTTGGCGGTGAGCAGTTCTTC. The V and J genes are TRBV12-5 and TRBJ2-1; no reliable D call. V lost 0 bases, J lost 9 bases, and 6 bases lay in between. This CDR3 has 12 residues. Germline V gene lookup returns CDR1 LGHNT and CDR2 FRNRAP.

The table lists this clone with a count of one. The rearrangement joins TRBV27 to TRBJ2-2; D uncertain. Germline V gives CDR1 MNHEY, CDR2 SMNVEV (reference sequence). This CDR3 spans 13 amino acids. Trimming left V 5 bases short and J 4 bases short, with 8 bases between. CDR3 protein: CASSGLGTGELFF. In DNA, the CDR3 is TGTGCCAGCAGTGGGCTTGGCACCGGGGAGCTGTTTTTT.

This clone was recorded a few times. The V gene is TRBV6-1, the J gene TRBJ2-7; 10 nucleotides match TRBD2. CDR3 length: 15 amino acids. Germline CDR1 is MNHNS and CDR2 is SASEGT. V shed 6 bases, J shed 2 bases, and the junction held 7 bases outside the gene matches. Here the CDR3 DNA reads TGTGCCAGCAGGCAAATTAGCGGGGGGACCTACGAGCAGTACTTC. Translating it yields CASRQISGGTYEQYF.

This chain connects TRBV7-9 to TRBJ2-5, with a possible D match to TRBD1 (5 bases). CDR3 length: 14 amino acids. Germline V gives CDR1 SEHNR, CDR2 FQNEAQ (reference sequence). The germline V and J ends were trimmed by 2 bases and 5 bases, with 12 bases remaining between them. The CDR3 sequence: CASSLKGPGETQYF. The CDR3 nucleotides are TGTGCCAGCAGCTTAAAGGGGCCAGGGGAGACCCAGTACTTC.

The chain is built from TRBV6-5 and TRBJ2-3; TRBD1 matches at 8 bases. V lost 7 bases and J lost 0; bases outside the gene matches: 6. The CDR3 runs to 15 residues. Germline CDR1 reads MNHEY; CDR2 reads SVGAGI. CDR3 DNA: TGTGCCAGCACGATGACAGGGGCTAGCACAGATACGCAGTATTTT. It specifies CASTMTGASTDTQYF.

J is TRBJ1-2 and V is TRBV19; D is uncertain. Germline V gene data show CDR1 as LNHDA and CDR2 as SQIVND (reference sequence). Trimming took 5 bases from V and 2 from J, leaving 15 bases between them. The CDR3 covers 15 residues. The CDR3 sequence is CASSLPLGGNYGYTF. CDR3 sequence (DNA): TGTGCCAGTAGTCTCCCTTTAGGCGGCAACTATGGCTACACCTTC. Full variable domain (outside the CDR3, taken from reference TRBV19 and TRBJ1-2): DGGITQSPKYLFRKEGQNVTLSCEQNLNHDAMYWYRQDPGQGLRLIYYSQIVNDFQKGDIAEGYSVSREKKESFPLTVTSAQKNPTAFYLCASSLPLGGNYGYTFGSGTRLTVV.

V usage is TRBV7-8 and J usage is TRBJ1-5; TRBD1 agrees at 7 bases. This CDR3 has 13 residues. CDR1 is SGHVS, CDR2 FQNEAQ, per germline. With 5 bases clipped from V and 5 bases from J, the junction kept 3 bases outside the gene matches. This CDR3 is CASSLTGDQPQHF. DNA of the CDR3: TGTGCCAGCAGCCTTACAGGGGATCAGCCCCAGCATTTT. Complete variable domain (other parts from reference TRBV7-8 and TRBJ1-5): GAGVSQSPRYKVAKRGQDVALRCDPISGHVSLFWYQQALGQGPEFLTYFQNEAQLDKSGLPSDRFFAERPEGSVSTLKIQRTQQEDSAVYLCASSLTGDQPQHFGDGTRLSIL.